One sample yielded the 5 T cell receptor beta chains listed below, sequenced in a study of blood T cell repertoires in COVID-19. Only in-frame clones appear in the TCRdb table, and some are missing; sequencing was by immunoSEQ multiplex PCR. The sample has under 25,000 clones; roughly 87% are singletons. The sequenced sample was peripheral blood. Receptor source: a human donor with active COVID-19. The donor label of this sample is uncertain.

The chain joins TRBV10-1 to TRBJ2-3; TRBD2 matches at 11 bases. The J segment lost 6 bases and the V segment lost 3 bases, leaving 8 bases of the junction unmatched. The CDR3 loop spans 16 amino acids. Germline V gives CDR1 WNHNN, CDR2 SYGVQD (reference sequence). The CDR3: CASSDTSGRPPDTQYF. The CDR3 DNA is TGCGCCAGCAGTGATACTAGCGGGAGACCCCCCGATACGCAGTATTTT.

The chain couples TRBV20-1 to TRBJ2-7, with TRBD2 identical over 9 bases. The junction had 2 bases not matched to a gene; V was cut back by 3 bases and J by 5 bases. The CDR3 is 12 residues long. The germline gives CDR1 DFQATT, CDR2 SNEGSKA (reference sequence). The CDR3, as DNA: TGCAGTGCTAGTAGCGGGAGTGACGAGCAGTACTTC. It is translated as CSASSGSDEQYF.

The rearrangement joins TRBV4-2 to TRBJ2-1, with 10 bases lining up with TRBD2. Trimming at V came to 1 base and at J to 10 bases, leaving 10 bases not matched to a gene. CDR3 size: 16 residues. Germline CDR1 and CDR2: LGHNA and YNFKEQ. The CDR3 reads CASSQASASGRREQFF. CDR3 bases: TGTGCCAGCAGCCAAGCTTCCGCTAGCGGGAGACGGGAGCAGTTCTTC.

In its sample, this clone ranks as medium-sized (0.01 to 0.1%). The chain couples TRBV4-1 to TRBJ2-1, with TRBD2 identical over 11 bases. The ends lost 3 bases at V and 1 base at J; junction bases unmatched: 2. CDR1 and CDR2 from the germline V gene are MGHRA and YSYEKL. This CDR3 region has 16 residues. CDR3 protein: CASSHLAGGSYNEQFF. The CDR3 DNA reads TGCGCCAGCAGCCATTTAGCGGGAGGGTCCTACAATGAGCAGTTCTTC.

This clone occurred once. This chain links TRBV5-1 with TRBJ2-7, with D unclear. The V end lost 4 bases, the J end lost 3 bases, and 11 bases lay between the germline ends. CDR1 SGHRS and CDR2 YFSETQ come from the germline V gene. The length of the CDR3 is 13 residues. The DNA of the CDR3 is TGCGCCAGCAGCGCTGTGTCTAGCTACGAGCAGTACTTC. This translates into CASSAVSSYEQYF.